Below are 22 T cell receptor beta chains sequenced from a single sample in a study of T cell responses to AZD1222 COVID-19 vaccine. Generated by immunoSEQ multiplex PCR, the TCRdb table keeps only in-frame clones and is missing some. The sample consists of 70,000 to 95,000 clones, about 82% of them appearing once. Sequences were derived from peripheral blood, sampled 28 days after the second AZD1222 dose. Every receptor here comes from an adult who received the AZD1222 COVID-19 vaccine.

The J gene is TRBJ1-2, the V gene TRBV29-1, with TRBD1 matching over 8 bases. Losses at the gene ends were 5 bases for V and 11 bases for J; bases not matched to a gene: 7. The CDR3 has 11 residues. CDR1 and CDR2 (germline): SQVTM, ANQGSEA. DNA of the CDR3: TGCAGCGTTTACCAGGGGGCGGAGTACACCTTC. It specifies CSVYQGAEYTF.

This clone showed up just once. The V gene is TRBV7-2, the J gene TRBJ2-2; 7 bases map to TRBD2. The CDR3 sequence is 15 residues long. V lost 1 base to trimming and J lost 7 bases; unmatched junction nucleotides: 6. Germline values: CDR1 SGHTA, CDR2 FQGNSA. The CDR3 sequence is CASSLVSGEGGELFF. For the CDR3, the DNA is TGTGCCAGCAGCTTAGTGAGCGGGGAGGGCGGGGAGCTGTTTTTT.

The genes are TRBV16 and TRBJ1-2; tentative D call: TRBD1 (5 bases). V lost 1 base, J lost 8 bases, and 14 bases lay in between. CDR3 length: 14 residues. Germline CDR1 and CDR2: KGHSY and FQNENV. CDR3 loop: CASSQFGGGEGYTF. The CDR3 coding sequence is TGTGCCAGCAGCCAATTTGGGGGAGGAGAAGGCTACACCTTC.

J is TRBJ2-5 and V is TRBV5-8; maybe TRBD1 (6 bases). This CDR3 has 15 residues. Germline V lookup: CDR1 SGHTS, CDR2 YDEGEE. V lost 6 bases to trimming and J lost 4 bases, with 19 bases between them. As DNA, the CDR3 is TGTGCCAGCACCCCCGGTGCGGTAGGGGGAGAGACCCAGTACTTC. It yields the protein CASTPGAVGGETQYF. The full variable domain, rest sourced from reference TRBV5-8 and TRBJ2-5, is EAGVTQSPTHLIKTRGQQATLRCSPISGHTSVYWYQQALGLGLQFLLWYDEGEERNRGNFPPRFSGRQFPNYSSELNVNALELEDSALYLCASTPGAVGGETQYFGPGTRLLVL.

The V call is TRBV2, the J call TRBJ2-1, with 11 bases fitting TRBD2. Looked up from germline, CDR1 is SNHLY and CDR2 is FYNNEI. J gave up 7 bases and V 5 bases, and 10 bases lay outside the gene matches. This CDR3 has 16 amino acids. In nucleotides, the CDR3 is TGTGCCAGCAGTTTGGGGGCACTAGCGGGAGTGAATGAGCAGTTCTTC. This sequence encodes CASSLGALAGVNEQFF.

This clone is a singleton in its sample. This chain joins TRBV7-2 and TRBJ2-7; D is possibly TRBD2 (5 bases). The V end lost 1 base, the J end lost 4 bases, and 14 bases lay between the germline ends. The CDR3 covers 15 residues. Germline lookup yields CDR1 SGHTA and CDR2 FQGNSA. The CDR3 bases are TGTGCCAGCAGCTTAGGAGAGGGCCCCACGTACGAGCAGTACTTC. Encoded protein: CASSLGEGPTYEQYF.

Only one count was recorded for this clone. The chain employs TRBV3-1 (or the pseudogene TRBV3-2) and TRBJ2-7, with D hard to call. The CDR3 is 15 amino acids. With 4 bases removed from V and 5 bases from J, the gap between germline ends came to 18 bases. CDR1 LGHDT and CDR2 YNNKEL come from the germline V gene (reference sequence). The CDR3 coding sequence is TGTGCCAGCAGCCCCGACTGGACCCGTGCCCACGAGCAGTACTTC. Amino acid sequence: CASSPDWTRAHEQYF.

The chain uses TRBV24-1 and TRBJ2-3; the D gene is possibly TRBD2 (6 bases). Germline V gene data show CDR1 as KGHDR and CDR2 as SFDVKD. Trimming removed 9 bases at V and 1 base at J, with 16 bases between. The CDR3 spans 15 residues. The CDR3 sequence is CATAQRSGGTDTQYF. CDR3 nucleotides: TGTGCCACCGCTCAGAGATCGGGAGGCACAGATACGCAGTATTTT.

The CDR3 sequence: CASSYSGAKNIQYF. DNA for the CDR3: TGTGCCAGCAGTTATTCGGGGGCCAAAAACATTCAGTACTTC. This rearrangement joins TRBV6-2 or TRBV6-3 to TRBJ2-4; tentative D call: TRBD2 (5 bases). V gave up 3 bases and J gave up 1 base, with 7 bases separating them. The CDR3 spans 14 residues. The germline V gene has CDR1 MNHEY and CDR2 SVGEGT.

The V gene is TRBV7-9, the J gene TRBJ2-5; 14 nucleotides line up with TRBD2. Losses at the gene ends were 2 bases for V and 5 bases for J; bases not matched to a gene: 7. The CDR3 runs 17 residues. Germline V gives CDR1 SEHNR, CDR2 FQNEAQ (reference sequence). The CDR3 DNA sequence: TGTGCCAGCAGCTTAACCCCGGGACTAGCGGGAGCTGAGACCCAGTACTTC. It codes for CASSLTPGLAGAETQYF. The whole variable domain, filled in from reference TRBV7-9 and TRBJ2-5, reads DTGVSQNPRHKITKRGQNVTFRCDPISEHNRLYWYRQTLGQGPEFLTYFQNEAQLEKSRLLSDRFSAERPKGSFSTLEIQRTEQGDSAMYLCASSLTPGLAGAETQYFGPGTRLLVL.

The CDR3 loop reads CASSRGRELVEQYF. In DNA, the CDR3 is TGTGCCAGCAGCCGGGGGCGGGAGTTGGTCGAGCAGTACTTC. V is TRBV7-2 and J is TRBJ2-7; a weak D match, TRBD2 (7 bases). CDR3 length: 14 amino acids. Trimming pared 5 bases from V and 6 bases from J, leaving 17 bases between. CDR1 and CDR2 from the germline V gene are SGHTA and FQGNSA.

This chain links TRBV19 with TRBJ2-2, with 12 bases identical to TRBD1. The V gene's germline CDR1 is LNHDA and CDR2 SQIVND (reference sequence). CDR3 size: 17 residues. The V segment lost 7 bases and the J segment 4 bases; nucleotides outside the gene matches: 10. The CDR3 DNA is TGTGCCAGTACCCATAGGGGGACAGGGGGCACCACCGGGGAGCTGTTTTTT. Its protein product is CASTHRGTGGTTGELFF.

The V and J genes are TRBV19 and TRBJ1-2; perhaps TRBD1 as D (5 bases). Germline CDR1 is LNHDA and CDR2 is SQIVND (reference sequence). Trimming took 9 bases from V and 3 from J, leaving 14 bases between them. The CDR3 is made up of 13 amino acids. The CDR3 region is CASCFQGDYGYTF. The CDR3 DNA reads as TGTGCCAGCTGTTTCCAAGGGGACTATGGCTACACCTTC. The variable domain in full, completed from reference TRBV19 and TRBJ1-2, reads DGGITQSPKYLFRKEGQNVTLSCEQNLNHDAMYWYRQDPGQGLRLIYYSQIVNDFQKGDIAEGYSVSREKKESFPLTVTSAQKNPTAFYLCASCFQGDYGYTFGSGTRLTVV.

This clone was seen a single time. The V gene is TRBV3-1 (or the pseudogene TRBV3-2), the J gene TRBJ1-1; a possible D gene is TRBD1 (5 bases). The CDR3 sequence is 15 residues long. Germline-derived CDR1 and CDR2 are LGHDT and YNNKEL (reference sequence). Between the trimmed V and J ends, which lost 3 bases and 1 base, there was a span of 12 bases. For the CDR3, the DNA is TGTGCCAGCAGCCATGCTTGGCAGGGGAACACTGAAGCTTTCTTT. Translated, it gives CASSHAWQGNTEAFF.

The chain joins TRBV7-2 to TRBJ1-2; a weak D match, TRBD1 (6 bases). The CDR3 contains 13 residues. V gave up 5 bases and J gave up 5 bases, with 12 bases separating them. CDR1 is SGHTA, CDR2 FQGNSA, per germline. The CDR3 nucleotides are TGTGCCAGCAGCGCACAGGGAAGGTATGGCTACACCTTC. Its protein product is CASSAQGRYGYTF. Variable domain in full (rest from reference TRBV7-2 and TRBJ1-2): GAGVSQSPSNKVTEKGKDVELRCDPISGHTALYWYRQSLGQGLEFLIYFQGNSAPDKSGLPSDRFSAERTGGSVSTLTIQRTQQEDSAVYLCASSAQGRYGYTFGSGTRLTVV.

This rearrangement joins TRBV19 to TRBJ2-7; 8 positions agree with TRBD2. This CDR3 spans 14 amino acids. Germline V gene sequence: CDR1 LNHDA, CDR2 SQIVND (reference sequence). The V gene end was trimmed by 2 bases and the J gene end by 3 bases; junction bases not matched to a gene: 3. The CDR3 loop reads CASSILAGGYEQYF. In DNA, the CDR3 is TGTGCCAGTAGTATACTCGCGGGGGGCTACGAGCAGTACTTC.

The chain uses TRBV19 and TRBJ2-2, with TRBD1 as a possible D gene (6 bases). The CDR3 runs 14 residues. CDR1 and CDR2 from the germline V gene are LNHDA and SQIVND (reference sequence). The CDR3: CASKGGSFTGELFF. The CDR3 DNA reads TGTGCGTCGAAAGGGGGATCCTTCACCGGGGAGCTGTTTTTT.

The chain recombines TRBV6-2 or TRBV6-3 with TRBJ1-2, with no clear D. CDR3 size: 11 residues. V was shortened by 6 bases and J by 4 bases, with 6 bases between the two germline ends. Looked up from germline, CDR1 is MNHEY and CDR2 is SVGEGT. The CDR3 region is CASSWTYGYTF. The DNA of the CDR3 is TGTGCCAGCAGCTGGACCTATGGCTACACCTTC.

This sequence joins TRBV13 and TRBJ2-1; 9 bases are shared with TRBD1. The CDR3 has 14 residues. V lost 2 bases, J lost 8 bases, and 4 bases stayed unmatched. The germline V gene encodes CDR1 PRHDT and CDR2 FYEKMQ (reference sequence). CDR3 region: CASSLLQGAYEQFF. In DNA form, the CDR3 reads TGTGCCAGCAGCTTATTACAGGGGGCTTATGAGCAGTTCTTC.

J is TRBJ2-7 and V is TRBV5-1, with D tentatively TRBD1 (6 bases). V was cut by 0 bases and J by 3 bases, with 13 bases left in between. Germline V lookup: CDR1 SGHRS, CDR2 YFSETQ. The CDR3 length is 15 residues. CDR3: CASSLETGTLYEQYF. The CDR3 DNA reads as TGCGCCAGCAGCTTGGAGACAGGAACCCTCTACGAGCAGTACTTC.

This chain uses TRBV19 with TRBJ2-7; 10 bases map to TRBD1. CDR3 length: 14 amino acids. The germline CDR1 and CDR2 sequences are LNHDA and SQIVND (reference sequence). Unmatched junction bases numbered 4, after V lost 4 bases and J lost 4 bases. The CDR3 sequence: CASSKDRGSYEQYF. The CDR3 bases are TGTGCCAGTAGTAAGGACAGGGGGTCATACGAGCAGTACTTC.

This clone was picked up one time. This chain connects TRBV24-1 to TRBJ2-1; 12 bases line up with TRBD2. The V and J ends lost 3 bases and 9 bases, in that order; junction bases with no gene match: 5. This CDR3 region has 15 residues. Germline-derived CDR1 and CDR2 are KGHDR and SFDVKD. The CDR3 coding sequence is TGTGCCACCAGTGATCCGGGACTAGCGGGTTCTGAGCAGTTCTTC. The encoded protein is CATSDPGLAGSEQFF.